The source of this TCR delta chain is a study of Vδ1+ human thymocytes. General study results and limits: Thymic TRG and TRD repertoires appeared highly polyclonal, with Gaussian CDR3 length distributions.

The template was reverse-transcribed extracted RNA. CDR3 amplicons came from multiplex PCR with pooled V-gene forward and constant-region reverse primers. TCRdb used CATT to re-call clones from the multiplex PCR reads. The data show around 60,000 delta-chain clones, approximately 15% seen once. Germline CDR1 and CDR2: TSWWSYY and QGS. Unmatched junction bases numbered 7, after V lost 1 base and J lost 0 bases. The CDR3 runs to 18 residues. Of note for this clone: No antigen is known for it.

The sample consisted of Vdelta1+ gamma-delta thymocytes from the thymus. Subset indicated: FACS-sorted CD3+ TCRalphabeta- TCRVdelta1+ TCRVdelta2- thymocytes. The chain recombines TRDV1 with TRDJ1; 11 bases are shared with TRDD3. The receptor was isolated from a girl under three years old who had congenital heart surgery. In DNA form, the CDR3 reads TGTGCTCTTGGGGAACCCATCTGGGGGATACCGTACACCGATAAACTCATCTTT. Translated, it gives CALGEPIWGIPYTDKLIF.